Listed here are 25 T cell receptor beta chains from one sample, sequenced in a study of patients and donors after allogeneic stem cell transplantation. TCRdb reprocessed the RT-PCR reads via MiXCR and lists one record per CDR3 protein. The data show tens of thousands of distinct CDR3 sequences, over 7% seen once. The sequenced sample consisted of blood, either unsorted or a sorted T cell fraction (not recorded which). These receptors all stem from a human donor who was either an allogeneic HSCT recipient or a stem cell or donor lymphocyte infusion donor (not recorded which). It is not recorded whose cells these are; they may come from a transplant donor.

The rearrangement joins TRBV12-3 or TRBV12-4 to TRBJ2-1; maybe TRBD2 (6 bases). The CDR3 extends over 15 amino acids. V was shortened by 3 bases and J by 4 bases, with 13 bases between the two germline ends. The CDR3 protein is CASSLGRGTYNEQFF. The DNA for the CDR3 is TGTGCCAGCAGTTTGGGGCGGGGCACTTACAATGAGCAGTTCTTC.

This clonotype was detected ten times or more. The J gene is TRBJ2-2, the V gene TRBV3-1; D gene ambiguous. This CDR3 comprises 14 residues. Trimming left V 4 bases short and J 4 bases short, with 10 bases between. Germline V CDR1 and CDR2: LGHDT, YNNKEL (reference sequence). CDR3 amino acids: CASSPGFSTGELFF. CDR3 in DNA: TGTGCCAGCAGCCCCGGGTTTTCCACCGGGGAGCTGTTTTTT.

This clonotype was observed a few times. The rearrangement joins TRBV24-1 to TRBJ1-1; possible D gene TRBD1, 6 bases. The V gene's germline CDR1 is KGHDR and CDR2 SFDVKD. CDR3 size: 12 residues. Trimming took off 5 bases at V and 10 bases at J, with 13 bases between the two ends. CDR3 DNA sequence: TGTGCCACCAGTGCTGAGGGGGGGAGAGCTTTCTTT. This encodes CATSAEGGRAFF.

This clonotype was seen repeatedly, ten times or more. This chain links TRBV2 with TRBJ2-3; D is uncertain. The V and J ends lost 6 bases and 5 bases respectively, with 6 bases between them. Per the germline V gene, CDR1 is SNHLY and CDR2 is FYNNEI. The CDR3 contains 11 residues. The CDR3 here is CASSLVDTQYF. CDR3 DNA sequence: TGTGCCAGCAGCCTCGTAGATACGCAGTATTTT. Full variable domain (outside the CDR3, taken from reference TRBV2 and TRBJ2-3): EPEVTQTPSHQVTQMGQEVILRCVPISNHLYFYWYRQILGQKVEFLVSFYNNEISEKSEIFDDQFSVERPDGSNFTLKIRSTKLEDSAMYFCASSLVDTQYFGPGTRLTVL.

This clonotype was detected ten times or more. The CDR3 DNA follows: TGTGCCAGCAGCCATGTCTTACAGGGAAACTACGAGCAGTACTTC. Translation gives CASSHVLQGNYEQYF. The chain uses TRBV4-2 and TRBJ2-7, with TRBD1 as a possible D gene (6 bases). CDR3 size: 15 residues. Deletions cut 3 bases from V and 3 bases from J, with 15 bases between. Germline values: CDR1 LGHNA, CDR2 YNFKEQ.

The chain couples TRBV4-2 to TRBJ1-1, with D perhaps matching TRBD1 (5 bases). The germline V gene has CDR1 LGHNA and CDR2 YNFKEQ. The CDR3 consists of 15 residues. The germline V and J ends were trimmed by 5 bases and 4 bases, with 17 bases remaining between them. Written as DNA, the CDR3 is TGTGCCAGCAGCACCCAGGGTGGAGGGGTCACTGAAGCTTTCTTT. Translated, it gives CASSTQGGGVTEAFF.

This clonotype was picked up a small number of times. The chain is built from TRBV7-2 and TRBJ1-5, with 8 bases lining up with TRBD1. The length of the CDR3 is 17 residues. Germline CDR1 and CDR2: SGHTA and FQGNSA. V shed 7 bases and J 3 bases; nucleotides not matched to a gene: 14. The CDR3 here is CASTTGQGGTYNQPQHF. Here the CDR3 DNA reads TGTGCCAGCACCACCGGACAGGGAGGGACTTACAATCAGCCCCAGCATTTT.

This clonotype was seen repeatedly, ten times or more. The CDR3 reads CAIGQQGAEAFF. CDR3 in DNA: TGTGCCATCGGCCAGCAGGGCGCTGAAGCTTTCTTT. The chain couples TRBV10-3 to TRBJ1-1, with a tentative D call TRBD1 (5 bases). Germline loops: CDR1 ENHRY, CDR2 SYGVKD. CDR3 length: 12 amino acids. The germline V and J ends were trimmed by 8 bases and 6 bases, with 13 bases remaining between them.

The genes are TRBV20-1 and TRBJ1-5; TRBD1 agrees at 8 bases. J lost 3 bases, V lost 6 bases, and 13 bases had no gene match. The CDR3 consists of 16 residues. Germline lookup yields CDR1 DFQATT and CDR2 SNEGSKA (reference sequence). CDR3 in DNA: TGCAGTGCCCTGGACAGGGCATTTGGGGACAATCAGCCCCAGCATTTT. Translation gives CSALDRAFGDNQPQHF.

This clonotype is categorized as medium-sized. V usage is TRBV9 and J usage is TRBJ2-5; D perhaps matches TRBD2 (6 bases). The CDR3 runs to 14 residues. From germline, CDR1 is SGDLS and CDR2 YYNGEE. Trimming cost V 2 bases and J 0 bases, with 8 bases left between them. CDR3 in DNA: TGTGCCAGCAGCGTCGCGGGACACCAAGAGACCCAGTACTTC. Translated: CASSVAGHQETQYF. The variable domain in full, completed from reference TRBV9 and TRBJ2-5, reads DSGVTQTPKHLITATGQRVTLRCSPRSGDLSVYWYQQSLDQGLQFLIQYYNGEERAKGNILERFSAQQFPDLHSELNLSSLELGDSALYFCASSVAGHQETQYFGPGTRLLVL.

This clonotype came up many times. The chain carries TRBV20-1 and TRBJ2-3; a weak D match, TRBD2 (6 bases). The ends were cut back, 0 bases at V and 1 base at J, with 11 bases in the middle. CDR3 length: 15 amino acids. Germline CDR1 reads DFQATT; CDR2 reads SNEGSKA (reference sequence). CDR3 nucleotide sequence: TGCAGTGCTAGAGATAGGCGGAGGGGCACAGATACGCAGTATTTT. Protein product: CSARDRRRGTDTQYF.

This clonotype was counted a few times. This chain uses TRBV3-1 with TRBJ2-3; the D call may be TRBD1 or TRBD2 (5 bases each). Deletions cut 5 bases from V and 3 bases from J, with 15 bases between. The CDR3 length is 15 residues. Germline CDR1 and CDR2: LGHDT and YNNKEL (reference sequence). CDR3 in amino acids: CASSSREGRTDTQYF. The CDR3 DNA is TGTGCCAGCAGCTCCCGAGAGGGGCGAACAGATACGCAGTATTTT.

This clonotype was picked up many times. This chain uses TRBV20-1 with TRBJ1-6; TRBD1 might be the D (5 bases). Germline CDR1 reads DFQATT; CDR2 reads SNEGSKA (reference sequence). The CDR3 totals 13 residues. The germline V and J ends were trimmed by 4 bases and 5 bases, with 9 bases remaining between them. In DNA form, the CDR3 reads TGCAGTGCTAAAGGGGTCAATAATTCACCCCTCCACTTT. Residues: CSAKGVNNSPLHF.

This clonotype was detected ten times or more. V and J are TRBV3-1 and TRBJ2-1; D is perhaps TRBD1 (6 bases). From germline, CDR1 is LGHDT and CDR2 YNNKEL (reference sequence). Trimming cost V 0 bases and J 7 bases, with 19 bases left between them. This CDR3 contains 17 residues. The CDR3 is CASSQDLGAGVGNEQFF. Written as DNA, the CDR3 is TGTGCCAGCAGCCAAGATCTAGGAGCAGGGGTTGGAAATGAGCAGTTCTTC.

This clonotype was counted many times. CDR3 sequence: CASRPPTGSGYTF. The CDR3 nucleotides read TGTGCCAGCCGACCACCGACAGGGAGTGGCTACACCTTC. V gene TRBV6-1 combines with J gene TRBJ1-2, with 7 positions matching TRBD1. This CDR3 spans 13 amino acids. V was clipped by 8 bases and J by 7 bases; unmatched bases: 10. Germline-derived CDR1 and CDR2 are MNHNS and SASEGT.

In its sample, this clonotype was seen a few times. The chain couples TRBV20-1 to TRBJ1-1, with D possibly TRBD1 on 5 matching bases. The V and J ends lost 0 bases and 5 bases respectively, with 10 bases between them. Germline CDR1 DFQATT, CDR2 SNEGSKA (reference sequence). The CDR3 is 13 amino acids. This chain's CDR3 is CSARDVKGTEAFF. CDR3 bases: TGCAGTGCTAGAGATGTTAAGGGGACTGAAGCTTTCTTT.

In this sample, this clonotype turned up once. Just one base apart from a much larger clone, this may be a read error. The chain uses TRBV10-3 and TRBJ2-7, with 11 nucleotides matching TRBD2. The germline V gene has CDR1 ENHRY and CDR2 SYGVKD. There are 15 residues in the CDR3. V was pared by 3 bases and J by 3 bases, with 4 bases of the junction left unmatched. The CDR3 DNA is TGTGCCATCAGTGAAGAACTAGCGGGGGACTACGAGCAGTACTTC. This sequence encodes CAISEELAGDYEQYF.

This clonotype was counted ten times or more. The chain recombines TRBV16 with TRBJ2-2, with unresolved D. Trimming took off 6 bases at V and 6 bases at J, with 17 bases between the two ends. There are 15 residues in the CDR3. Germline lookup yields CDR1 KGHSY and CDR2 FQNENV. The CDR3 spells CASSNKRVAAGELFF. CDR3 in DNA: TGTGCCAGCAGTAACAAAAGGGTGGCCGCCGGGGAGCTGTTTTTT.

This clonotype was seen repeatedly, ten times or more. The V and J genes are TRBV10-3 and TRBJ2-5; D might be TRBD1 (6 bases). Germline V gene data show CDR1 as ENHRY and CDR2 as SYGVKD. This CDR3 is built from 14 residues. V was clipped by 2 bases and J by 1 base, with 8 bases between them. DNA of the CDR3: TGTGCCATCAGTGAGGTGGGGGCCCAAGAGACCCAGTACTTC. Protein: CAISEVGAQETQYF.

Many counts were recorded for this clonotype. The CDR3 loop reads CASGNFQTSYEQYF. The DNA of the CDR3 is TGTGCCAGCGGAAATTTTCAGACTAGCTACGAGCAGTACTTC. The chain couples TRBV27 to TRBJ2-7, with TRBD2 as a possible D gene (6 bases). CDR1 is MNHEY and CDR2 is SMNVEV in the germline V gene (reference sequence). CDR3 length equals 14 residues. Trimming removed 8 bases at V and 3 bases at J, with 17 bases between.

CDR3 amino acids: CATSRDKREKLFF. The CDR3 nucleotides are TGTGCCACCAGCAGAGACAAGCGGGAAAAACTGTTTTTT. The chain links TRBV15 to TRBJ1-4; D not resolved. The V gene lost 0 bases and the J gene lost 8 bases, with 7 bases spanning the gap. Germline CDR1 and CDR2: LNHNV and YYDKDF (reference sequence). This CDR3 has 13 residues.

This clonotype was detected ten times or more. The V and J genes are TRBV20-1 and TRBJ1-1, with 9 bases lining up with TRBD1. V lost 7 bases, J lost 1 base, and 1 base stayed unmatched. Germline CDR1 and CDR2: DFQATT and SNEGSKA (reference sequence). CDR3 length: 12 residues. Written as DNA, the CDR3 is TGCAGTGGGGGACAGGGGAACACTGAAGCTTTCTTT. It translates to CSGGQGNTEAFF.

V usage is TRBV7-9 and J usage is TRBJ1-5; no firm D call. The germline V gene encodes CDR1 SEHNR and CDR2 FQNEAQ (reference sequence). The CDR3 has 14 amino acids. V shed 1 base and J shed 2 bases, with 6 bases lying between them. The DNA for the CDR3 is TGTGCCAGCAGCTTAGTCGGAGGCAATCAGCCCCAGCATTTT. The encoded protein is CASSLVGGNQPQHF.

This clonotype was seen many times. V is TRBV7-9 and J is TRBJ1-5, with a tentative D call TRBD1 (5 bases). The CDR3 extends over 13 amino acids. V shed 5 bases and J shed 4 bases, with 9 bases lying between them. Germline V gene data show CDR1 as SEHNR and CDR2 as FQNEAQ (reference sequence). CDR3 nucleotide sequence: TGTGCCAGCAGCGCCCAGGGAAATCAGCCCCAGCATTTT. Translated, it gives CASSAQGNQPQHF.

This clonotype was counted ten times or more. The V and J genes are TRBV7-2 and TRBJ2-7; 8 bases fit TRBD1. After removal of 1 base from V and 2 bases from J, the junction contained 4 bases not matched to a gene. Germline-derived CDR1 and CDR2 are SGHTA and FQGNSA. The CDR3 is 15 residues long. The CDR3 coding sequence is TGTGCCAGCAGCTTAGTATTACAGGGGGCCTACGAGCAGTACTTC. Encoded protein: CASSLVLQGAYEQYF.